The 7 T cell receptor beta chains listed next were all sequenced from one sample in a study of OX40 agonist ivuxolimab in advanced cancers. Clones were sequenced by immunoSEQ multiplex PCR, and TCRdb holds only the in-frame ones, with some missing. This sample has some 80,000 clones; around 86% occur once, and the top ten carry less than 0.4%. The specimen comprised CD4+ or CD8+ T cells sorted from blood, sampled in a trial of the OX40 agonist ivuxolimab. The receptors were gathered from an adult with an advanced solid tumor such as melanoma, head and neck, liver or kidney cancer.

J is TRBJ2-5 and V is TRBV5-1, with 10 bases identical to TRBD1. V trimming: 4 bases; J trimming: 2 bases; junction bases outside the gene matches: 8. CDR3 size: 16 residues. In germline, CDR1 is SGHRS, CDR2 YFSETQ. For the CDR3, the DNA is TGCGCCAGCAGCACCCGGGACAGGGGACTTCAAGAGACCCAGTACTTC. Translating it yields CASSTRDRGLQETQYF.

This clone occurred a few times. CDR3 sequence reads: CASSLRDWPQYF. In DNA form, the CDR3 reads TGTGCCAGCAGCCTCAGGGACTGGCCCCAGTACTTC. The chain has TRBV7-2 and TRBJ2-5; possibly TRBD2 for D (6 bases). Germline values: CDR1 SGHTA, CDR2 FQGNSA. V was pared by 5 bases and J by 9 bases, with 13 bases between. The CDR3 sequence is 12 residues long.

The rearrangement joins TRBV10-3 to TRBJ2-1; D uncertain. Germline loops: CDR1 ENHRY, CDR2 SYGVKD. CDR3 length equals 16 residues. V lost 2 bases and J lost 5, with 16 bases in between. CDR3: CAISEALSNRNNEQFF. The CDR3 DNA reads TGTGCCATCAGTGAGGCCTTGTCCAACCGTAACAATGAGCAGTTCTTC.

Only a few counts were recorded for this clone. V gene TRBV5-1 combines with J gene TRBJ2-6; 10 positions agree with TRBD1. From germline, CDR1 is SGHRS and CDR2 YFSETQ. After removal of 2 bases from V and 2 bases from J, the junction contained 4 bases not matched to a gene. This CDR3 comprises 17 residues. For the CDR3, the DNA is TGCGCCAGCAGCTTACTAGGACAGGGGGCTGGGGCCAACGTCCTGACTTTC. Protein sequence: CASSLLGQGAGANVLTF.

The chain is built from TRBV27 and TRBJ2-5, with a weak D call TRBD2 (5 bases). TRBJ2-7 matches the DNA end more closely, so the J call is doubtful. Germline CDR1 reads MNHEY; CDR2 reads SMNVEV (reference sequence). This CDR3 region has 14 residues. CDR3 loop: CASSFRTGYYEQYF. In DNA, the CDR3 is TGTGCCAGCAGTTTCCGGACTGGATACTACGAGCAGTACTTC.

This chain joins TRBV7-2 and TRBJ1-1; a possible D gene is TRBD1 (6 bases). Trimming left V 5 bases short and J 5 bases short, with 15 bases between. Germline CDR1 and CDR2: SGHTA and FQGNSA. The CDR3 contains 14 residues. The CDR3 nucleotides are TGTGCCAGCAGCACACAGGGAGGATCAACTGAAGCTTTCTTT. Translating it yields CASSTQGGSTEAFF. Looking up the rest from reference TRBV7-2 and TRBJ1-1 gives the full variable domain: GAGVSQSPSNKVTEKGKDVELRCDPISGHTALYWYRQSLGQGLEFLIYFQGNSAPDKSGLPSDRFSAERTGGSVSTLTIQRTQQEDSAVYLCASSTQGGSTEAFFGQGTRLTVV.

J is TRBJ2-3 and V is TRBV7-8; TRBD2 is a possible D gene (6 bases). The CDR3 loop spans 14 amino acids. Germline CDR1 reads SGHVS; CDR2 reads FQNEAQ. V shed 1 base and J shed 4 bases, with 9 bases lying between them. CDR3 coding DNA: TGTGCCAGCAGCTTAGAAGGCGGGGCAGATACGCAGTATTTT. Amino acids: CASSLEGGADTQYF.